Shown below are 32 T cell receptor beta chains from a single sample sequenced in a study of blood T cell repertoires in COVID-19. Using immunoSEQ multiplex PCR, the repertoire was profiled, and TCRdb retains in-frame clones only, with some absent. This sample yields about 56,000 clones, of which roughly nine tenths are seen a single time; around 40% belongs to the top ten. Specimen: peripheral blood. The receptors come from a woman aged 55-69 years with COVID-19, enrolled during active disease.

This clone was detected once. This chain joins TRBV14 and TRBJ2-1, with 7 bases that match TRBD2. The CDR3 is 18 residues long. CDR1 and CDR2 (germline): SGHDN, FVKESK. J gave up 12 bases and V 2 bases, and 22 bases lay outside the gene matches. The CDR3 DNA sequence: TGTGCCAGCAGCCAACTATCGGTTGGGGGGGGTCTTACAATAGGGCAGTTCTTC. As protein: CASSQLSVGGGLTIGQFF.

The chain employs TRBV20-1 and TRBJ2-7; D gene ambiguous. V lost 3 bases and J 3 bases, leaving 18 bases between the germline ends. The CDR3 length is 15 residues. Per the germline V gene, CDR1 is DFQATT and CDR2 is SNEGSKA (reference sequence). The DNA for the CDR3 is TGCAGTGCTAGTTCAATTGTCAAGAGTGTCTACGAGCAGTACTTC. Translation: CSASSIVKSVYEQYF.

CDR3 region: CASSPPGTSGNEQYF. Here the CDR3 DNA reads TGTGCCAGCTCACCACCCGGGACTAGCGGGAACGAGCAGTACTTC. The V call is TRBV18, the J call TRBJ2-7; TRBD2 matches at 13 bases. The CDR3 is 15 residues long. Trimming took 0 bases from V and 5 from J; bases not matched to a gene: 1. The germline V gene has CDR1 KGHSH and CDR2 LQKENI.

CDR3 nucleotides: TGTGCCTTTCTGATTGAGATTACGCAGTATTTT. Translation: CAFLIEITQYF. This chain joins TRBV30 and TRBJ2-3, with D hard to call. The CDR3 has 11 residues. V lost 7 bases to trimming and J lost 8 bases, with 13 bases between them. Germline lookup yields CDR1 GTSNPN and CDR2 SVGIG (reference sequence).

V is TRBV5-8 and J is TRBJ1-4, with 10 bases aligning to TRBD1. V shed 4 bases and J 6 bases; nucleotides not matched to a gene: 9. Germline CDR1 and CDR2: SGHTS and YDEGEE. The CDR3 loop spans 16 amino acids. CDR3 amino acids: CASSRQGAGYDEKLFF. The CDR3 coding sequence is TGTGCCAGCAGCAGACAGGGGGCGGGATACGATGAAAAACTGTTTTTT.

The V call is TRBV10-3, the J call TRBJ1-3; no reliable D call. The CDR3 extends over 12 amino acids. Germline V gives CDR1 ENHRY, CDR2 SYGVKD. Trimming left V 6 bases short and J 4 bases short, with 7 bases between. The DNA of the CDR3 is TGTGCCATCAGACCCCAGGGAAACACCATATATTTT. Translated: CAIRPQGNTIYF.

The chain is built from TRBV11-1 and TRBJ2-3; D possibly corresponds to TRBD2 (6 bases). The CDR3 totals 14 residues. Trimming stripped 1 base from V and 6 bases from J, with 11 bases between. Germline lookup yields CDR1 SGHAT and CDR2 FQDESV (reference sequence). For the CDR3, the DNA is TGTGCCAGCAGCTTAGTCGGGAGTTGGGATACGCAGTATTTT. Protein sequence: CASSLVGSWDTQYF.

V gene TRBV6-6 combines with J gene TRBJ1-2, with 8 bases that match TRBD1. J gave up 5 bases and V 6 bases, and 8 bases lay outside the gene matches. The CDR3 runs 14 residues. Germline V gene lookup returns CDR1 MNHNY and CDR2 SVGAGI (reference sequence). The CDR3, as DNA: TGTGCCAGCAGCCAGGACAGGGCGGGGTATGGCTACACCTTC. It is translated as CASSQDRAGYGYTF.

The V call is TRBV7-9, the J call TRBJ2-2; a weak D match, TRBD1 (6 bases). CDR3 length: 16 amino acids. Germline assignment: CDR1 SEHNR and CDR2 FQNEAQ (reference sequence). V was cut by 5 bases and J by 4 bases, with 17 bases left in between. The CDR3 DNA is TGTGCCAGCAGCCCACACGGACAGAGGGGCACCGGGGAGCTGTTTTTT. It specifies CASSPHGQRGTGELFF.

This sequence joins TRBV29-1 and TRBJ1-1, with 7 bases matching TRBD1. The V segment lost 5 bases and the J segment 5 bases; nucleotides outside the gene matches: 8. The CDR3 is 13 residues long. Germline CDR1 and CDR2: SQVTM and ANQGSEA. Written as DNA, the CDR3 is TGCAGCGTTACCGGGACAGATTATACTGAAGCTTTCTTT. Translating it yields CSVTGTDYTEAFF.

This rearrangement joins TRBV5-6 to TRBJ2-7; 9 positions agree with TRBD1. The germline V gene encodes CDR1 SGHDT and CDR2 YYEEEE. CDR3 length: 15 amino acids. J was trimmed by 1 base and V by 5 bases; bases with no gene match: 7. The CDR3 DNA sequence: TGTGCCAGCAGATACCGGGACAGGGTTTCCTACGAGCAGTACTTC. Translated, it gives CASRYRDRVSYEQYF.

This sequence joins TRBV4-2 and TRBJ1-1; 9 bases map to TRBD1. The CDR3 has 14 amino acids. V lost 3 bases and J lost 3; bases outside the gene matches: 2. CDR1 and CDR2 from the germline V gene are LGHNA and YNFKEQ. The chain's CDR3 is CASSHRTGDTEAFF. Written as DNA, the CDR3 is TGTGCCAGCAGCCACCGGACAGGGGACACTGAAGCTTTCTTT.

The CDR3 sequence: CSVEARLRGAEAFF. In DNA form, the CDR3 reads TGCAGCGTTGAAGCGCGACTGCGGGGGGCTGAAGCTTTCTTT. The J gene is TRBJ1-1, the V gene TRBV29-1; D perhaps matches TRBD1 (5 bases). Trimming removed 1 base from V and 6 bases from J, with 15 bases in between. Germline CDR1 SQVTM, CDR2 ANQGSEA. The CDR3 length is 14 residues. Full variable domain (outside the CDR3, taken from reference TRBV29-1 and TRBJ1-1): SAVISQKPSRDICQRGTSLTIQCQVDSQVTMMFWYRQQPGQSLTLIATANQGSEATYESGFVIDKFPISRPNLTFSTLTVSNMSPEDSSIYLCSVEARLRGAEAFFGQGTRLTVV.

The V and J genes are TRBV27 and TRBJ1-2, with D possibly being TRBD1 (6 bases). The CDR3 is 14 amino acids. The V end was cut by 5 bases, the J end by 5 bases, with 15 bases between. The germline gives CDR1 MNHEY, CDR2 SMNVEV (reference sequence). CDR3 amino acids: CASSRVDSRYGYTF. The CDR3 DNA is TGTGCCAGCAGTAGGGTGGACAGCCGTTATGGCTACACCTTC.

This chain's CDR3 is CASSQDRGQGFSYNEQFF. CDR3 in DNA: TGCGCCAGCAGCCAAGATAGGGGACAGGGTTTCTCCTACAATGAGCAGTTCTTC. The chain is built from TRBV4-3 and TRBJ2-1, with 9 bases identical to TRBD1. Germline V gives CDR1 LGHNA, CDR2 YSLEER. V shed 0 bases and J 0 bases; nucleotides not matched to a gene: 6. The CDR3 runs to 18 residues.

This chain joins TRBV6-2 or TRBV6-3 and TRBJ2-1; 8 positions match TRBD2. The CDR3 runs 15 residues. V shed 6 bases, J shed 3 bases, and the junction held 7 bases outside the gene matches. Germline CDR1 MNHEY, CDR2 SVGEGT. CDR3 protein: CASSLTSGDYNEQFF. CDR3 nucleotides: TGTGCCAGCAGCCTTACTAGCGGAGACTACAATGAGCAGTTCTTC.

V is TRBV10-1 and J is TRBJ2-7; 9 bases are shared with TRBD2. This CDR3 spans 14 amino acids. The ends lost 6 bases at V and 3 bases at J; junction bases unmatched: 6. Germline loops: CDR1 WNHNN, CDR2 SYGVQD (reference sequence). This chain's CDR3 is CASSPLAGSYEQYF. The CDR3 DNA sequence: TGCGCCAGCAGCCCTCTAGCGGGAAGCTACGAGCAGTACTTC.

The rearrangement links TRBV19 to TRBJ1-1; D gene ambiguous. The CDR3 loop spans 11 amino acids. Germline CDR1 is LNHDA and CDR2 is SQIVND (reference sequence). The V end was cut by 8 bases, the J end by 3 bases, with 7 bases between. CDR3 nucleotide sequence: TGTGCCAGTGAGGCCTACACTGAAGCTTTCTTT. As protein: CASEAYTEAFF. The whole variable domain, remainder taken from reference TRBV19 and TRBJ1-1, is DGGITQSPKYLFRKEGQNVTLSCEQNLNHDAMYWYRQDPGQGLRLIYYSQIVNDFQKGDIAEGYSVSREKKESFPLTVTSAQKNPTAFYLCASEAYTEAFFGQGTRLTVV.

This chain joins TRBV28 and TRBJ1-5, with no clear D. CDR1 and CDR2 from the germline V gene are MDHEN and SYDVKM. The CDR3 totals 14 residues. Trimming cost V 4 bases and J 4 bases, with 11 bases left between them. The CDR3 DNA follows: TGTGCCAGCAGTTCGGCGGCAGAAAATCAGCCCCAGCATTTT. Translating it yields CASSSAAENQPQHF.

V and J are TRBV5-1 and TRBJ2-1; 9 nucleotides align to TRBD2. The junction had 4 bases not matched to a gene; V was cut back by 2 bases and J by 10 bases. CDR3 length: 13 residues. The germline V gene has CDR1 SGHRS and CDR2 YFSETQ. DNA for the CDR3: TGCGCCAGCAGCTTCGGCGGGAGGGGGGAGCAGTTCTTC. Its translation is CASSFGGRGEQFF.

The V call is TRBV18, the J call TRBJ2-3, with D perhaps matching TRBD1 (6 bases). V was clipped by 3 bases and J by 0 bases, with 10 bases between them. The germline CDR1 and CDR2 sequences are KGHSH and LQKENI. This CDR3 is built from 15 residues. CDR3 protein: CASSPTGTSTDTQYF. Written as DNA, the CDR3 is TGTGCCAGCTCACCGACAGGAACTAGCACAGATACGCAGTATTTT.

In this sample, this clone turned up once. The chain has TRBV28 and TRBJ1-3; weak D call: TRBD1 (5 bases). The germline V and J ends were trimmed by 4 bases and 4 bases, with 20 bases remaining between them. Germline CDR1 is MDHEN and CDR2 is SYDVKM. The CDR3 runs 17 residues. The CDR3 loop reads CASSSPSGGFVGNTIYF. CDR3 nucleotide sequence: TGTGCCAGCAGTTCCCCCTCCGGGGGGTTTGTAGGAAACACCATATATTTT.

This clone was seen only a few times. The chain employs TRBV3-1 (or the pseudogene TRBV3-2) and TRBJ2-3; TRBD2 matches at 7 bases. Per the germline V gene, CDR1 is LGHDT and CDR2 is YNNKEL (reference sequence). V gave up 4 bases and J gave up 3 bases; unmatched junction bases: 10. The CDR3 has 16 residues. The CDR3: CASSPGWSGATDTQYF. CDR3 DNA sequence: TGTGCCAGCAGCCCCGGGTGGAGCGGGGCGACAGATACGCAGTATTTT.

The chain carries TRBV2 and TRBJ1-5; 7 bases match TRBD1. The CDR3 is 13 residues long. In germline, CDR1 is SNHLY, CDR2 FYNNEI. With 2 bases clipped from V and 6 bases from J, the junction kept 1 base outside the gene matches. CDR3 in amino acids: CASSETGVQPQHF. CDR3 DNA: TGTGCCAGCAGTGAAACAGGGGTTCAGCCCCAGCATTTT.

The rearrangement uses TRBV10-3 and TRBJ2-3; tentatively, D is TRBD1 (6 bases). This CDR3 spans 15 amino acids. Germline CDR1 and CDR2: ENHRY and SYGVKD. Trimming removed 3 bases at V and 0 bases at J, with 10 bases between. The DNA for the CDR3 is TGTGCCATCAGTGATGGGGGCCTTAGCACAGATACGCAGTATTTT. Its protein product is CAISDGGLSTDTQYF.

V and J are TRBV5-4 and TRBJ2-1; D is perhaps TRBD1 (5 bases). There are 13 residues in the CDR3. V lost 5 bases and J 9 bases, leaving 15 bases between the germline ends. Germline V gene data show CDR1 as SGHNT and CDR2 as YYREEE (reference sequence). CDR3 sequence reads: CASSFQGSGEQFF. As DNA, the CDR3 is TGTGCCAGCAGTTTTCAGGGCTCAGGTGAGCAGTTCTTC. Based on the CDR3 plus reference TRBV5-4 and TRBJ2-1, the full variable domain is ETGVTQSPTHLIKTRGQQVTLRCSSQSGHNTVSWYQQALGQGPQFIFQYYREEENGRGNFPPRFSGLQFPNYSSELNVNALELDDSALYLCASSFQGSGEQFFGPGTRLTVL.

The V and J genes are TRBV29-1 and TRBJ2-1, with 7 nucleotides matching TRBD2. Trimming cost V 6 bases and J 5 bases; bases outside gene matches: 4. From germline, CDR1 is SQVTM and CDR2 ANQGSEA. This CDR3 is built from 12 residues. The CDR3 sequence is CSVLLANNEQFF. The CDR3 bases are TGCAGCGTGCTACTAGCGAACAATGAGCAGTTCTTC.

CDR3 region: CASSGTGSRSLSEAFF. CDR3 nucleotides: TGTGCCAGTAGTGGGACAGGGTCGCGATCCCTGTCTGAAGCTTTCTTT. The chain uses TRBV19 and TRBJ1-1, with TRBD1 matching 9 bases. CDR1 LNHDA and CDR2 SQIVND come from the germline V gene (reference sequence). The J segment lost 6 bases and the V segment lost 5 bases, leaving 13 bases of the junction unmatched. The CDR3 length is 16 residues.

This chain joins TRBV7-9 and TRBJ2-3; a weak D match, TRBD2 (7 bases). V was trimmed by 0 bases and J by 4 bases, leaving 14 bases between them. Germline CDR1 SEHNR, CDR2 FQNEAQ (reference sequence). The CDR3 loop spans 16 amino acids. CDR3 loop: CASSLAPRGAADTQYF. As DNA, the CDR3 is TGTGCCAGCAGCTTAGCGCCACGGGGGGCGGCAGATACGCAGTATTTT.

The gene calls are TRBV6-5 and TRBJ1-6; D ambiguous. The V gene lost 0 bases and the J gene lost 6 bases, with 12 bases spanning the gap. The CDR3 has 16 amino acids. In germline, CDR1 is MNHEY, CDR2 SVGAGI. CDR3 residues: CASSYSRAAPNSPLHF. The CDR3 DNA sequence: TGTGCCAGCAGTTACTCGAGGGCTGCACCTAATTCACCCCTCCACTTT.

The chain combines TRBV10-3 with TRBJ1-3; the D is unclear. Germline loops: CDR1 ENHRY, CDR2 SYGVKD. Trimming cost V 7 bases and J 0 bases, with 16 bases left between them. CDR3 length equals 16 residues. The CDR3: CAINGEGGNSGNTIYF. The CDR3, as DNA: TGTGCCATCAACGGCGAGGGAGGAAACTCTGGAAACACCATATATTTT.

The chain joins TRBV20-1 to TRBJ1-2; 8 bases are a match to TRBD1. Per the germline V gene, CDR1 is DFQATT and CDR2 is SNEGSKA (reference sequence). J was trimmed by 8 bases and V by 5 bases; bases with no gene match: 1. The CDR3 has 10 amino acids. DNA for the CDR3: TGCAGTGCTGACAGGGGCGGCTACACCTTC. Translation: CSADRGGYTF.